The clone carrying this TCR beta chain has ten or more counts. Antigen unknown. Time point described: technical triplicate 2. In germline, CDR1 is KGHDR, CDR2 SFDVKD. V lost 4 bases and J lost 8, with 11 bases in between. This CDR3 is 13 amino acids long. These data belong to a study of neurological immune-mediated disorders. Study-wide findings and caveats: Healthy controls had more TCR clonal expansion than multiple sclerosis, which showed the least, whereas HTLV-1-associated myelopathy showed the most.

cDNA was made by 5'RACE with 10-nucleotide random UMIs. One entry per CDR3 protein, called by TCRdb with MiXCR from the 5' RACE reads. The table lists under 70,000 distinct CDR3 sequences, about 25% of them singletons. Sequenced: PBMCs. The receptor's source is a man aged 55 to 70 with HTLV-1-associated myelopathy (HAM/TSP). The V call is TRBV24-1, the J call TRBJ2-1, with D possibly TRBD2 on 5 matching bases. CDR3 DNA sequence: TGTGCCACCAGTGAACCCGGACTTGATGAGCAGTTCTTC. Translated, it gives CATSEPGLDEQFF.